Shown below are 30 T cell receptor beta chains from a single sample sequenced in a study of T-cell memory formation after mild COVID-19. MiXCR, run by TCRdb on the 5' RACE reads, gives a single entry per CDR3 protein. The sample holds more than 400,000 distinct CDR3 sequences, around a sixth seen once. Material for sequencing was PBMCs or a T cell subset sorted from them (not recorded which). The receptors originated from an adult woman who had mild COVID-19 (a few samples of this study predate the infection). Cell type and time point are not known.

V gene TRBV12-3 or TRBV12-4 combines with J gene TRBJ2-2; no definite D call. The CDR3 runs 13 residues. The germline V and J ends were trimmed by 5 bases and 6 bases, with 10 bases remaining between them. The CDR3 DNA follows: TGTGCCAGCAGTCCCACAGAGTCCGGGGAGCTGTTTTTT. Translating gives CASSPTESGELFF.

The table lists this clonotype with a few counts. The V call is TRBV7-3, the J call TRBJ2-1; TRBD2 aligns across 11 bases. V lost 5 bases, J lost 4 bases, and 4 bases stayed unmatched. The V gene's germline CDR1 is SGHTA and CDR2 FQGTGA. The CDR3 is made up of 15 amino acids. Here the CDR3 reads CASSLSGRGYNEQFF. The CDR3, as DNA: TGTGCCAGCAGCCTTAGCGGGAGGGGTTACAATGAGCAGTTCTTC.

The V gene is TRBV11-3, the J gene TRBJ1-1, with D perhaps TRBD1 (5 bases). CDR3 length: 16 amino acids. Germline V gene sequence: CDR1 SGHNT, CDR2 YENEEA. Trimming took off 5 bases at V and 3 bases at J, with 19 bases between the two ends. The CDR3 nucleotides read TGTGCCAGCAGCACGCCAGCGGGGGTGGGGCACACTGAAGCTTTCTTT. Protein sequence: CASSTPAGVGHTEAFF.

The chain uses TRBV10-1 and TRBJ2-4, with D perhaps matching TRBD2 (5 bases). Germline CDR1 and CDR2: WNHNN and SYGVQD (reference sequence). Trimming removed 10 bases at V and 8 bases at J, with 12 bases between. CDR3 length equals 11 residues. The CDR3 is CATFLGDIQYF. In DNA, the CDR3 is TGCGCCACCTTCCTGGGAGACATTCAGTACTTC.

The sample holds one count of this clonotype. The chain carries TRBV14 and TRBJ1-3; D unresolved. The V and J ends lost 4 bases and 9 bases respectively, with 16 bases between them. Per germline, CDR1 SGHDN and CDR2 FVKESK. The CDR3 length is 14 residues. The CDR3 bases are TGTGCCAGCAGCCCTCAGAGTCCCTTCGGCACCATATATTTT. Protein product: CASSPQSPFGTIYF.

V and J are TRBV5-1 and TRBJ1-1; the D gene is possibly TRBD1 (6 bases). Germline V CDR1 and CDR2: SGHRS, YFSETQ. The CDR3 runs to 15 residues. With 0 bases removed from V and 4 bases from J, the gap between germline ends came to 13 bases. The CDR3: CASSLVGGASTEAFF. The CDR3 bases are TGCGCCAGCAGCTTGGTTGGGGGCGCAAGCACTGAAGCTTTCTTT.

The V and J genes are TRBV27 and TRBJ1-6, with TRBD1 as a possible D gene (5 bases). The CDR3 runs to 12 residues. Germline loops: CDR1 MNHEY, CDR2 SMNVEV (reference sequence). The V end was cut by 7 bases, the J end by 7 bases, with 8 bases between. In DNA form, the CDR3 reads TGTGCCAGCAAGGCAGGGAATTCACCCCTCCACTTT. Protein sequence: CASKAGNSPLHF.

V and J are TRBV6-2 or TRBV6-3 and TRBJ1-2, with 7 nucleotides matching TRBD1. The CDR3 totals 14 residues. V was pared by 0 bases and J by 6 bases, with 4 bases of the junction left unmatched. Germline V gene sequence: CDR1 MNHEY, CDR2 SVGEGT. The CDR3 nucleotides are TGTGCCAGCAGTTACTCTACAGGGGAAAATGGCTACACCTTC. Translation: CASSYSTGENGYTF.

The V call is TRBV15, the J call TRBJ2-5; weak D call: TRBD1 (6 bases). CDR1 and CDR2 (germline): LNHNV, YYDKDF (reference sequence). The CDR3 is 18 residues long. The V and J ends lost 1 base and 2 bases respectively, with 20 bases between them. The CDR3 coding sequence is TGTGCCACCAGCAGAGCGGTAACAGAGGACAGAAAACAAGAGACCCAGTACTTC. It specifies CATSRAVTEDRKQETQYF.

This clonotype has more than one count but fewer than ten. This chain connects TRBV7-9 to TRBJ1-2; 10 nucleotides agree with TRBD1. Germline V CDR1 and CDR2: SEHNR, FQNEAQ (reference sequence). V shed 2 bases, J shed 5 bases, and the junction held 5 bases outside the gene matches. This CDR3 has 15 residues. CDR3 residues: CASSLPTGGTYGYTF. The CDR3 bases are TGTGCCAGCAGCTTACCGACAGGGGGCACATATGGCTACACCTTC.

This clonotype came up a few times. The rearrangement uses TRBV9 and TRBJ2-7; D is possibly TRBD1 or TRBD2 (7 bases each). The CDR3 extends over 14 amino acids. Germline values: CDR1 SGDLS, CDR2 YYNGEE. V dropped 3 bases and J dropped 2 bases, with 12 bases sitting between them. The CDR3 loop is CASSERDRAYEQYF. As DNA, the CDR3 is TGTGCCAGCAGCGAGCGGGACAGAGCCTACGAGCAGTACTTC. Filled out from reference TRBV9 and TRBJ2-7, the complete variable domain reads DSGVTQTPKHLITATGQRVTLRCSPRSGDLSVYWYQQSLDQGLQFLIQYYNGEERAKGNILERFSAQQFPDLHSELNLSSLELGDSALYFCASSERDRAYEQYFGPGTRLTVT.

This chain links TRBV4-1 with TRBJ2-7; D not certain. The V end was cut by 3 bases, the J end by 3 bases, with 12 bases between. This CDR3 has 14 residues. Germline CDR1 is MGHRA and CDR2 is YSYEKL. The CDR3 sequence: CASSHTSSIYEQYF. The CDR3 region has the DNA TGCGCCAGCAGCCATACCAGTTCCATCTACGAGCAGTACTTC.

This clonotype was counted only a few times. V gene TRBV12-3 or TRBV12-4 combines with J gene TRBJ1-5; D uncertain. V lost 6 bases, J lost 0 bases, and 6 bases lay in between. The length of the CDR3 is 13 residues. CDR3 DNA sequence: TGTGCCAGCAGCGTTAATAGCAATCAGCCCCAGCATTTT. Its translation is CASSVNSNQPQHF.

This clonotype was detected only a few times. The V gene is TRBV4-2, the J gene TRBJ1-5; possible D gene TRBD1, 5 bases. Germline CDR1 LGHNA, CDR2 YNFKEQ. Trimming shortened V by 4 bases and J by 2 bases, and 9 bases separated the two germline ends. The CDR3 totals 14 residues. The CDR3 region is CASSRGGGNQPQHF. For the CDR3, the DNA is TGTGCCAGCAGCCGGGGCGGGGGCAATCAGCCCCAGCATTTT.

The sample holds a few counts of this clonotype. This chain joins TRBV18 and TRBJ1-1, with 8 bases that match TRBD1. V was clipped by 4 bases and J by 0 bases; unmatched bases: 7. CDR3 length equals 16 residues. Germline-derived CDR1 and CDR2 are KGHSH and LQKENI. This chain's CDR3 is CASSRTGTTMNTEAFF. The CDR3 DNA reads as TGTGCCAGCTCACGGACAGGGACTACAATGAACACTGAAGCTTTCTTT.

The J gene is TRBJ1-1, the V gene TRBV29-1, with no clear D. Trimming cost V 4 bases and J 1 base, with 10 bases left between them. This CDR3 contains 13 residues. Germline V gene sequence: CDR1 SQVTM, CDR2 ANQGSEA. The CDR3 here is CSVAGRSNTEAFF. The DNA for the CDR3 is TGCAGCGTTGCCGGGCGATCGAACACTGAAGCTTTCTTT. Complete variable domain (other parts from reference TRBV29-1 and TRBJ1-1): SAVISQKPSRDICQRGTSLTIQCQVDSQVTMMFWYRQQPGQSLTLIATANQGSEATYESGFVIDKFPISRPNLTFSTLTVSNMSPEDSSIYLCSVAGRSNTEAFFGQGTRLTVV.

This clonotype was counted a few times. V is TRBV13 and J is TRBJ2-7, with TRBD1 matching 9 bases. The V gene end was trimmed by 4 bases and the J gene end by 6 bases; junction bases not matched to a gene: 10. The CDR3 loop spans 15 amino acids. CDR1 is PRHDT and CDR2 is FYEKMQ in the germline V gene (reference sequence). The CDR3 sequence: CASSYGRGQGIEQYF. CDR3 in DNA: TGTGCCAGCAGCTACGGAAGGGGACAGGGTATCGAGCAGTACTTC.

This clonotype has at least ten counts. The V call is TRBV20-1, the J call TRBJ1-1; D is possibly TRBD1 (5 bases). Germline CDR1 reads DFQATT; CDR2 reads SNEGSKA (reference sequence). The CDR3 covers 15 residues. Trimming removed 2 bases from V and 1 base from J, with 14 bases in between. CDR3 sequence: CSARNLPTENTEAFF. The CDR3 nucleotides are TGCAGTGCTAGAAACTTACCGACAGAGAACACTGAAGCTTTCTTT.

A few counts support this clonotype. The CDR3 DNA reads as TGTGCCAGCAGCGCGCGGAGAAACACCGGGGAGCTGTTTTTT. Translated, it gives CASSARRNTGELFF. The gene calls are TRBV6-2 or TRBV6-3 and TRBJ2-2, with D hard to call. The CDR3 covers 14 residues. V lost 6 bases to trimming and J lost 2 bases, with 10 bases between them. Germline CDR1 reads MNHEY; CDR2 reads SVGEGT.

The table lists this clonotype with a few counts. The rearrangement links TRBV20-1 to TRBJ2-3; TRBD2 aligns across 7 bases. Germline V lookup: CDR1 DFQATT, CDR2 SNEGSKA (reference sequence). The CDR3 consists of 17 residues. Trimming at V came to 5 bases and at J to 2 bases, leaving 16 bases not matched to a gene. CDR3 DNA: TGCAGTGCTCCGTTCCTGACGGGGGGAAACTTCACAGATACGCAGTATTTT. The encoded protein is CSAPFLTGGNFTDTQYF.

In this sample, this clonotype turned up once. The V call is TRBV5-1, the J call TRBJ2-7; TRBD1 matches at 9 bases. Germline V gene lookup returns CDR1 SGHRS and CDR2 YFSETQ. The CDR3 consists of 18 residues. Losses at the gene ends were 2 bases for V and 0 bases for J; bases not matched to a gene: 12. The CDR3 nucleotides are TGCGCCAGCAGCTTAGGCGACAGGGGGTTCCCAACCTCCTACGAGCAGTACTTC. It encodes CASSLGDRGFPTSYEQYF.

A few counts support this clonotype. The chain joins TRBV5-4 to TRBJ1-5; unclear D gene. Trimming shortened V by 4 bases and J by 10 bases, and 15 bases separated the two germline ends. The CDR3 extends over 13 amino acids. The germline gives CDR1 SGHNT, CDR2 YYREEE (reference sequence). The CDR3 nucleotides read TGTGCCAGCAGCGCAATGGGATCACGTCCCCAGCATTTT. Its translation: CASSAMGSRPQHF.

The sample holds a few counts of this clonotype. The V gene is TRBV7-2, the J gene TRBJ2-7; a possible D gene is TRBD2 (6 bases). This CDR3 region has 13 residues. V was cut by 3 bases and J by 4 bases, with 10 bases left in between. From germline, CDR1 is SGHTA and CDR2 FQGNSA. CDR3 in amino acids: CASSLASAYEQYF. In nucleotides, the CDR3 is TGTGCCAGCAGCTTGGCTAGCGCATACGAGCAGTACTTC.

In DNA form, the CDR3 reads TGTGCCAGCAGCCAAGGACAGGGGGTTACATTTCAAGAGACCCAGTACTTC. This encodes CASSQGQGVTFQETQYF. The chain links TRBV14 to TRBJ2-5; TRBD1 matches 9 bases. V lost 1 base and J lost 2; bases outside the gene matches: 8. The CDR3 contains 17 residues. Germline V gene sequence: CDR1 SGHDN, CDR2 FVKESK.

This clonotype was recorded at least ten times. V gene TRBV29-1 combines with J gene TRBJ2-7, with 7 bases aligning to TRBD1. This CDR3 spans 14 amino acids. Germline V lookup: CDR1 SQVTM, CDR2 ANQGSEA. The junction had 8 bases not matched to a gene; V was cut back by 3 bases and J by 3 bases. The CDR3 region is CSVDSTGSGYEQYF. As DNA, the CDR3 is TGCAGCGTTGATTCGACAGGGTCGGGCTACGAGCAGTACTTC.

The chain has TRBV6-1 and TRBJ2-3; D unresolved. The CDR3 consists of 12 residues. V dropped 2 bases and J dropped 7 bases, with 7 bases sitting between them. CDR1 and CDR2 (germline): MNHNS, SASEGT. In nucleotides, the CDR3 is TGTGCCAGCAGTGAATTGAGCTATACGCAGTATTTT. This codes for CASSELSYTQYF.

V is TRBV12-3 or TRBV12-4 and J is TRBJ1-6; weak D call: TRBD1 (5 bases). The CDR3 is 15 residues long. V was pared by 3 bases and J by 10 bases, with 16 bases between. This CDR3 is CASSLAGRDGSPLHF. CDR3 nucleotide sequence: TGTGCCAGCAGTTTGGCAGGGCGGGATGGATCACCCCTCCACTTT.

This clonotype was seen more than once but under ten times. The CDR3 sequence is CASRTSGSREQYF. DNA for the CDR3: TGTGCCAGCCGTACTAGCGGGAGTCGCGAGCAGTACTTC. This chain joins TRBV5-6 and TRBJ2-7; 11 bases match TRBD2. CDR3 size: 13 residues. V shed 7 bases and J 6 bases; nucleotides not matched to a gene: 6. Per germline, CDR1 SGHDT and CDR2 YYEEEE.

This clonotype was found a few times. The chain combines TRBV23-1 with TRBJ2-7; tentatively, D is TRBD1 (6 bases). TRBV23-1 is an open reading frame whose function is uncertain. CDR3 length: 14 residues. The V and J ends lost 2 bases and 1 base respectively, with 9 bases between them. DNA of the CDR3: TGCGCCAGCAGTCAAGACAGGTGTTCCTACGAGCAGTACTTC. Translation gives CASSQDRCSYEQYF.

The chain carries TRBV9 and TRBJ1-2, with unresolved D. The germline V and J ends were trimmed by 0 bases and 7 bases, with 16 bases remaining between them. The CDR3 sequence is 15 residues long. Germline-derived CDR1 and CDR2 are SGDLS and YYNGEE. The CDR3 protein is CASSVAPSDPGGYTF. For the CDR3, the DNA is TGTGCCAGCAGCGTAGCCCCCTCGGATCCAGGTGGCTACACCTTC.